The 9 T cell receptor beta chains in this list originate from one sample, sequenced in a study of T cells in Graves' hyperthyroidism and ophthalmopathy. What was amplified from RNA transcripts were TCR beta CDR3 regions. A set of HTBI primers served as the primers for a first-round RT-PCR of the TCR CDR3. TCRdb re-called the multiplex PCR reads with MiXCR, one entry per CDR3 protein. The top ten clones hold less than 40% of a sample with a few hundred thousand distinct CDR3 sequences, 15% to 20% of them seen once. Specimen: blood. The receptors derive from a man aged 50 or older with Graves' ophthalmopathy.

This clonotype was seen only once. The V and J genes are TRBV12-3 or TRBV12-4 and TRBJ1-1, with D tentatively TRBD1 (6 bases). Trimming removed 6 bases at V and 2 bases at J, with 13 bases between. The CDR3 has 14 amino acids. The CDR3 coding sequence is TGTGCCAGCAGCACGGGACACTCAAACACTGAAGCTTTCTTT. It translates to CASSTGHSNTEAFF.

The V gene is TRBV5-1, the J gene TRBJ2-1, with 13 bases that match TRBD2. V gave up 0 bases and J gave up 10 bases; unmatched junction bases: 7. From germline, CDR1 is SGHRS and CDR2 YFSETQ. CDR3 size: 16 residues. The CDR3 DNA reads as TGCGCCAGCAGCTTGGGAACTAGCGGGAGGGCAGAGGAGCAGTTCTTC. Protein sequence: CASSLGTSGRAEEQFF. The entire variable domain, with the rest obtained from reference TRBV5-1 and TRBJ2-1, is as follows: KAGVTQTPRYLIKTRGQQVTLSCSPISGHRSVSWYQQTPGQGLQFLFEYFSETQRNKGNFPGRFSGRQFSNSRSEMNVSTLELGDSALYLCASSLGTSGRAEEQFFGPGTRLTVL.

This rearrangement joins TRBV3-1 to TRBJ2-1; 8 bases are shared with TRBD2. The CDR3 is 15 residues long. V lost 7 bases to trimming and J lost 4 bases; unmatched junction nucleotides: 9. Germline loops: CDR1 LGHDT, CDR2 YNNKEL (reference sequence). DNA of the CDR3: TGTGCCAGCACCCCCTGGAGCGGGGGATACAATGAGCAGTTCTTC. Its protein is CASTPWSGGYNEQFF.

This clonotype was seen repeatedly, ten times or more. The V and J genes are TRBV6-5 and TRBJ2-1; D is ambiguous. The V end was cut by 1 base, the J end by 0 bases, with 13 bases between. Germline CDR1 reads MNHEY; CDR2 reads SVGAGI. The CDR3 runs 17 residues. In nucleotides, the CDR3 is TGTGCCAGCAGTTACTTCCCAGGATCAAGCTCCTACAATGAGCAGTTCTTC. Protein: CASSYFPGSSSYNEQFF.

The gene calls are TRBV5-1 and TRBJ2-5; weak D call: TRBD2 (6 bases). Trimming stripped 4 bases from V and 3 bases from J, with 13 bases between. The CDR3 sequence is 14 residues long. Germline V gene sequence: CDR1 SGHRS, CDR2 YFSETQ. CDR3 loop: CASSLSTGEETQYF. The CDR3 DNA sequence: TGCGCCAGCAGCCTTTCGACGGGAGAAGAGACCCAGTACTTC.

This clonotype showed up many times. The chain combines TRBV30 with TRBJ1-2; D not resolved. Trimming stripped 4 bases from V and 7 bases from J, with 10 bases between. The CDR3 spans 11 residues. The germline CDR1 and CDR2 sequences are GTSNPN and SVGIG (reference sequence). This chain's CDR3 is CAWIAPIGYTF. CDR3 DNA: TGTGCCTGGATAGCCCCCATTGGCTACACCTTC. Full variable domain (rest looked up from reference TRBV30 and TRBJ1-2): SQTIHQWPATLVQPVGSPLSLECTVEGTSNPNLYWYRQAAGRGLQLLFYSVGIGQISSEVPQNLSASRPQDRQFILSSKKLLLSDSGFYLCAWIAPIGYTFGSGTRLTVV.

There are many counts of this clonotype. CDR3 protein: CASSLVGTGDTGELFF. The CDR3 DNA is TGTGCCAGCAGCTTAGTTGGGACAGGGGACACCGGGGAGCTGTTTTTT. This rearrangement joins TRBV7-3 to TRBJ2-2; 10 bases agree with TRBD1. This CDR3 comprises 16 residues. Germline CDR1 is SGHTA and CDR2 is FQGTGA. Germline trimming cut 2 bases from V and 3 bases from J; bases unmatched to any gene: 3.

This clonotype was recorded many times. The chain employs TRBV5-1 and TRBJ2-3; D gene uncertain. The CDR3 runs to 15 residues. Trimming removed 0 bases from V and 0 bases from J, with 8 bases in between. Germline CDR1 and CDR2: SGHRS and YFSETQ. Here the CDR3 DNA reads TGCGCCAGCAGCTTGGACCCAAAGAGCACAGATACGCAGTATTTT. Protein product: CASSLDPKSTDTQYF. The variable domain in full, with the rest retrieved from reference TRBV5-1 and TRBJ2-3, is KAGVTQTPRYLIKTRGQQVTLSCSPISGHRSVSWYQQTPGQGLQFLFEYFSETQRNKGNFPGRFSGRQFSNSRSEMNVSTLELGDSALYLCASSLDPKSTDTQYFGPGTRLTVL.

About this clonotype: One end of the junction does not line up with germline, which may come from a read error. The chain recombines TRBV28 with TRBJ2-5; D could derive from TRBD1 or TRBD2 (5 bases each). The V gene's germline CDR1 is MDHEN and CDR2 SYDVKM. This CDR3 region has 14 residues. In DNA, the CDR3 is TGTGCCAGCAGGGGACCAGGGTTGGGAGAGACCCAGTGCTTC. Translated, it gives CASRGPGLGETQCF.